The 24 T cell receptor beta chains in this list originate from one sample, sequenced in a study of immune evolution from preneoplasia to lung adenocarcinoma. The table came from immunoSEQ multiplex PCR; TCRdb's copy has only in-frame clones and leaves some out. The sample holds several thousand clones, roughly 89% seen once. The sample consisted of FFPE invasive lung adenocarcinoma tissue. All receptors come from a person aged 70 to 80 with invasive lung adenocarcinoma.

The chain joins TRBV6-5 to TRBJ2-5; no clear D. Trimming took off 0 bases at V and 5 bases at J, with 4 bases between the two ends. The CDR3 contains 12 residues. Germline lookup yields CDR1 MNHEY and CDR2 SVGAGI. The CDR3: CASSYSLETQYF. In nucleotides, the CDR3 is TGTGCCAGCAGTTACTCGCTGGAGACCCAGTACTTC.

The chain recombines TRBV28 with TRBJ1-5; a weak D match, TRBD1 (6 bases). CDR1 is MDHEN and CDR2 is SYDVKM in the germline V gene. V was shortened by 6 bases and J by 6 bases, with 15 bases between the two germline ends. The CDR3 covers 14 residues. The CDR3 region is CASRPQGLGQPQHF. DNA for the CDR3: TGTGCCAGCAGACCACAGGGTTTGGGTCAGCCCCAGCATTTT.

J is TRBJ2-5 and V is TRBV5-4; D remains ambiguous. The CDR3 is made up of 15 amino acids. V was trimmed by 0 bases and J by 5 bases, leaving 14 bases between them. CDR1 is SGHNT and CDR2 is YYREEE in the germline V gene (reference sequence). CDR3 nucleotides: TGTGCCAGCAGCTTGGCCGGGCAGCCTGAGGAGACCCAGTACTTC. Residues: CASSLAGQPEETQYF.

The V gene is TRBV2, the J gene TRBJ2-7; no clear D. Germline V lookup: CDR1 SNHLY, CDR2 FYNNEI. This CDR3 region has 13 residues. With 5 bases removed from V and 1 base from J, the gap between germline ends came to 9 bases. CDR3 nucleotides: TGTGCCAGCAGTTCCCTTGGGTCCTACGAGCAGTACTTC. This translates into CASSSLGSYEQYF.

The V gene is TRBV5-4, the J gene TRBJ1-2; tentative D call: TRBD1 (6 bases). Trimming pared 4 bases from V and 3 bases from J, leaving 16 bases between. Germline V CDR1 and CDR2: SGHNT, YYREEE (reference sequence). CDR3 length equals 15 residues. DNA for the CDR3: TGTGCCAGCAGCACCTTACAGGGACGGGACTATGGCTACACCTTC. This gives the protein CASSTLQGRDYGYTF. Full variable domain (rest looked up from reference TRBV5-4 and TRBJ1-2): ETGVTQSPTHLIKTRGQQVTLRCSSQSGHNTVSWYQQALGQGPQFIFQYYREEENGRGNFPPRFSGLQFPNYSSELNVNALELDDSALYLCASSTLQGRDYGYTFGSGTRLTVV.

The chain employs TRBV9 and TRBJ1-4; possibly TRBD1 for D (5 bases). The V gene lost 4 bases and the J gene lost 11 bases, with 12 bases spanning the gap. This CDR3 has 12 amino acids. The V gene's germline CDR1 is SGDLS and CDR2 YYNGEE. The CDR3 protein is CASSPQWGKLFF. CDR3 nucleotide sequence: TGTGCCAGCAGCCCTCAATGGGGGAAACTGTTTTTT.

The table lists this clone with a count of one. The chain links TRBV30 to TRBJ2-5, with TRBD1 matching over 9 bases. V was pared by 2 bases and J by 5 bases, with 9 bases of the junction left unmatched. CDR3 size: 15 residues. CDR1 is GTSNPN, CDR2 SVGIG, per germline (reference sequence). The CDR3 nucleotides are TGTGCCTGGAGTAAGGACAGGGGTCCTGGGGAGACCCAGTACTTC. Its translation is CAWSKDRGPGETQYF.

This chain uses TRBV6-5 with TRBJ2-5, with 13 bases matching TRBD2. CDR1 is MNHEY, CDR2 SVGAGI, per germline. The J segment lost 1 base and the V segment lost 7 bases, leaving 3 bases of the junction unmatched. There are 15 residues in the CDR3. CDR3 sequence (DNA): TGTGCCAGCAAGGGACTAGCGGGGCTCCAAGAGACCCAGTACTTC. This gives the protein CASKGLAGLQETQYF.

The chain couples TRBV18 to TRBJ2-7, with a possible D match to TRBD2 (6 bases). This CDR3 region has 16 residues. From germline, CDR1 is KGHSH and CDR2 LQKENI. V lost 3 bases and J lost 3, with 18 bases in between. Here the CDR3 reads CASSPKGPSDNYEQYF. CDR3 bases: TGTGCCAGCTCACCGAAGGGGCCTAGCGACAACTACGAGCAGTACTTC.

CDR3 sequence: CASSRTGYEQYF. CDR3 nucleotides: TGCGCCAGCAGCCGGACGGGGTACGAGCAGTACTTC. The rearrangement uses TRBV5-1 and TRBJ2-7; D possibly corresponds to TRBD2 (5 bases). The CDR3 totals 12 residues. Per the germline V gene, CDR1 is SGHRS and CDR2 is YFSETQ. Trimming left V 4 bases short and J 4 bases short, with 9 bases between.

The chain carries TRBV5-1 and TRBJ1-4; D not certain. With 4 bases removed from V and 4 bases from J, the gap between germline ends came to 11 bases. This CDR3 comprises 14 residues. From germline, CDR1 is SGHRS and CDR2 YFSETQ. CDR3 protein: CASSEGGDNEKLFF. Written as DNA, the CDR3 is TGCGCCAGCAGCGAGGGCGGTGATAATGAAAAACTGTTTTTT.

The V gene is TRBV12-5, the J gene TRBJ2-7; D is perhaps TRBD1 (6 bases). V was pared by 5 bases and J by 2 bases, with 7 bases between. CDR1 and CDR2 (germline): LGHNT, FRNRAP. This CDR3 is built from 12 residues. CDR3 in DNA: TGTGCTAGTGGTCGGGACACCTACGAGCAGTACTTC. Translating gives CASGRDTYEQYF.

The V gene is TRBV27, the J gene TRBJ1-1; 8 nucleotides align to TRBD1. V lost 3 bases and J lost 3; bases outside the gene matches: 3. This CDR3 region has 14 residues. Looked up from germline, CDR1 is MNHEY and CDR2 is SMNVEV (reference sequence). As DNA, the CDR3 is TGTGCCAGCAGTTTTCAGGGGGCGGACACTGAAGCTTTCTTT. Translation gives CASSFQGADTEAFF.

This clone came up once. J is TRBJ2-7 and V is TRBV28; D gene uncertain. The germline V gene encodes CDR1 MDHEN and CDR2 SYDVKM. The length of the CDR3 is 13 residues. With 3 bases removed from V and 3 bases from J, the gap between germline ends came to 9 bases. The CDR3 coding sequence is TGTGCCAGCAGTTTTATAGGCTACTACGAGCAGTACTTC. It encodes CASSFIGYYEQYF.

V is TRBV28 and J is TRBJ2-5; no firm D call. The CDR3 is 12 residues long. Germline CDR1 and CDR2: MDHEN and SYDVKM. With 6 bases removed from V and 5 bases from J, the gap between germline ends came to 10 bases. The CDR3 here is CASSPRWETQYF. The CDR3 DNA reads as TGTGCCAGCAGCCCTCGTTGGGAGACCCAGTACTTC.

V usage is TRBV27 and J usage is TRBJ1-1; 8 positions agree with TRBD1. V dropped 8 bases and J dropped 4; count of bases not matched to a gene: 15. Germline V CDR1 and CDR2: MNHEY, SMNVEV (reference sequence). The CDR3 is 16 amino acids. Here the CDR3 reads CASRTLLRGLGTEAFF. The CDR3 coding sequence is TGTGCCAGCCGCACTCTCCTCAGGGGGCTTGGCACTGAAGCTTTCTTT.

The V call is TRBV6-6, the J call TRBJ2-1; the D is unclear. V gave up 0 bases and J gave up 10 bases, with 16 bases separating them. Germline V gene data show CDR1 as MNHNY and CDR2 as SVGAGI (reference sequence). The CDR3 contains 15 residues. CDR3 region: CASSYSIGRPREQFF. The CDR3 nucleotides read TGTGCCAGCAGTTACTCGATTGGTAGGCCAAGAGAGCAGTTCTTC.

The chain has TRBV27 and TRBJ2-7; 11 bases fit TRBD2. Trimming removed 6 bases from V and 5 bases from J; junction bases left unmatched: 15. CDR1 is MNHEY and CDR2 is SMNVEV in the germline V gene (reference sequence). The CDR3 is made up of 17 amino acids. The CDR3 coding sequence is TGTGCCAGCAGCCTCGTACTAGCGGGGGTCTTTGGTAACGAGCAGTACTTC. Translating it yields CASSLVLAGVFGNEQYF.

The V and J genes are TRBV6-5 and TRBJ2-1, with TRBD1 matching 7 bases. Losses at the gene ends were 0 bases for V and 5 bases for J; bases not matched to a gene: 1. The CDR3 spans 14 residues. CDR1 and CDR2 (germline): MNHEY, SVGAGI. The CDR3 loop is CASSYSDRDNEQFF. The DNA for the CDR3 is TGTGCCAGCAGTTACTCAGACAGGGACAATGAGCAGTTCTTC.

This chain links TRBV28 with TRBJ1-2; D unresolved. CDR1 is MDHEN and CDR2 is SYDVKM in the germline V gene. This CDR3 comprises 14 residues. V was shortened by 2 bases and J by 4 bases, with 11 bases between the two germline ends. The CDR3 bases are TGTGCCAGCAGTTTAAATGAGGGAGGCTATGGCTACACCTTC. It translates to CASSLNEGGYGYTF.

Only one count was recorded for this clone. V is TRBV4-1 and J is TRBJ2-3, with 10 bases identical to TRBD2. The CDR3 is 16 residues long. Germline loops: CDR1 MGHRA, CDR2 YSYEKL. The V segment lost 1 base and the J segment 7 bases; nucleotides outside the gene matches: 8. In DNA, the CDR3 is TGCGCCAGCAGCCAAGGAGGGACTAGCGTTTCGTATACGCAGTATTTT. Its translation is CASSQGGTSVSYTQYF.

The chain recombines TRBV18 with TRBJ2-3; D unclear. The CDR3 covers 18 residues. Per germline, CDR1 KGHSH and CDR2 LQKENI. Trimming pared 4 bases from V and 0 bases from J, leaving 20 bases between. CDR3 residues: CASSLLPVGPSSTDTQYF. The CDR3 DNA follows: TGTGCCAGCTCACTACTCCCGGTAGGGCCATCGAGCACAGATACGCAGTATTTT.

CDR3 DNA: TGCGCCAGCAGTGAGGATGAAAAACTGTTTTTT. This gives the protein CASSEDEKLFF. V and J are TRBV10-2 and TRBJ1-4; D remains unclear. V lost 2 bases to trimming and J lost 6 bases, with 1 base between them. This CDR3 is built from 11 residues. In germline, CDR1 is WSHSY, CDR2 SAAADI.

V usage is TRBV6-5 and J usage is TRBJ1-1; the D is unclear. This CDR3 spans 14 amino acids. V was cut by 0 bases and J by 5 bases, with 10 bases left in between. CDR1 is MNHEY and CDR2 is SVGAGI in the germline V gene. The CDR3 is CASSYSSAGTEAFF. CDR3 coding DNA: TGTGCCAGCAGTTACTCGTCAGCGGGGACTGAAGCTTTCTTT.